Detailed here is one T cell receptor (beta chain). The antigen is undetermined. The data derive from a study of T cell responses to AZD1222 COVID-19 vaccine. Findings of the study overall: Without day 14 samples, only post-peak T cell repertoires were studied. The donors showed a predominance of white British ancestry and of females, with possible underestimation of clonal diversity.

V was shortened by 6 bases and J by 2 bases, with 10 bases between the two germline ends. CDR3 length: 12 residues. In germline, CDR1 is SQVTM, CDR2 ANQGSEA. Profiled with immunoSEQ multiplex PCR; TCRdb holds only in-frame clones, not every one. The sample consists of over 150,000 clones, 88% of them appearing once. This TCR derives from an adult who received the AZD1222 COVID-19 vaccine. The sample here was peripheral blood, taken 28 days after the second AZD1222 dose. V usage is TRBV29-1 and J usage is TRBJ1-2; TRBD1 might be the D (5 bases). In DNA, the CDR3 is TGCAGCGTCCGACAGACGAACTATGGCTACACCTTC. It is translated as CSVRQTNYGYTF.